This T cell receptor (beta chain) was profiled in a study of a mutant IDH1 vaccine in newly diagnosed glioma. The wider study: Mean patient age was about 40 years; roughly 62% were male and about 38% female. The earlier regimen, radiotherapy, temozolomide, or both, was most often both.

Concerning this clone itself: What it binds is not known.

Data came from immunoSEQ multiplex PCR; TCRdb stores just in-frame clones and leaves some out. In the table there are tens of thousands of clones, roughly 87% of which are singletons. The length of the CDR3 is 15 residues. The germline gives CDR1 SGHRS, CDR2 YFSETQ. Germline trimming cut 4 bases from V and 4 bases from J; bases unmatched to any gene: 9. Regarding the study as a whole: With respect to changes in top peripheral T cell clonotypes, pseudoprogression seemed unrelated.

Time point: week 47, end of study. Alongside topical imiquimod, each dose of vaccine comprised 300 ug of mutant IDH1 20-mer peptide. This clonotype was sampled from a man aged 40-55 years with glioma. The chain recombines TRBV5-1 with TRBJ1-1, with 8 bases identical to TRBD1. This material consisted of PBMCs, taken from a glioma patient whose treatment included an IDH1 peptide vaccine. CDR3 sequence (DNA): TGCGCCAGCAGCGCCGACAGGGGCGACTTCACTGAAGCTTTCTTT. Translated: CASSADRGDFTEAFF. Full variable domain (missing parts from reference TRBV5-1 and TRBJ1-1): KAGVTQTPRYLIKTRGQQVTLSCSPISGHRSVSWYQQTPGQGLQFLFEYFSETQRNKGNFPGRFSGRQFSNSRSEMNVSTLELGDSALYLCASSADRGDFTEAFFGQGTRLTVV.